The 21 T cell receptor beta chains in this list originate from one sample, sequenced in a study of beta chain features in type 1 diabetes. Study findings and constraints: All four CD4+ subsets of Type 1 diabetes patients contained TCRB CDR3s that were moderately but significantly shorter.

Antigens of these TCRs are unknown. Sequenced material consisted of expressed TCRB transcripts (all of the isolated RNA was reverse transcribed). TCRdb's table, derived via immunoSEQ multiplex PCR, lists solely in-frame clones and lacks some. The data hold more than 95,000 clones, with roughly 28% observed a single time. The material sequenced was central memory CD4+ T cells from blood. These receptors were collected from a woman aged 18-30 years with type 1 diabetes.

This clone was recorded a few times. The gene calls are TRBV5-4 and TRBJ1-4, with 11 bases identical to TRBD1. The V gene's germline CDR1 is SGHNT and CDR2 YYREEE (reference sequence). The length of the CDR3 is 17 residues. V was pared by 2 bases and J by 7 bases, with 10 bases of the junction left unmatched. The CDR3 coding sequence is TGTGCCAGCAGCTTCGTCCCGGGACAGGGGGGTGGTGAAAAACTGTTTTTT. Residues: CASSFVPGQGGGEKLFF.

This clone has a handful of counts. V usage is TRBV7-2 and J usage is TRBJ1-5; D perhaps matches TRBD1 (5 bases). Germline-derived CDR1 and CDR2 are SGHTA and FQGNSA. V dropped 5 bases and J dropped 7 bases, with 15 bases sitting between them. This CDR3 has 14 residues. CDR3 DNA sequence: TGTGCCAGCAGCCTAACAGGATCTCGGCAGCCCCAGCATTTT. The encoded protein is CASSLTGSRQPQHF.

The chain combines TRBV9 with TRBJ2-1; tentative D call: TRBD1 (5 bases). V dropped 4 bases and J dropped 6 bases, with 17 bases sitting between them. Germline CDR1 SGDLS, CDR2 YYNGEE. The CDR3 totals 15 residues. The DNA for the CDR3 is TGTGCCAGCAGCCCCCAGGGTCGAGGCCTCAATGAGCAGTTCTTC. Amino acid sequence: CASSPQGRGLNEQFF. The full variable domain, with the rest looked up from reference TRBV9 and TRBJ2-1, is DSGVTQTPKHLITATGQRVTLRCSPRSGDLSVYWYQQSLDQGLQFLIQYYNGEERAKGNILERFSAQQFPDLHSELNLSSLELGDSALYFCASSPQGRGLNEQFFGPGTRLTVL.

The rearrangement uses TRBV19 and TRBJ1-5, with 12 positions matching TRBD1. The ends lost 3 bases at V and 6 bases at J; junction bases unmatched: 3. The CDR3 is made up of 15 amino acids. Germline V gene lookup returns CDR1 LNHDA and CDR2 SQIVND (reference sequence). CDR3 DNA: TGTGCCAGTAGTATGGGGACAGGGGGCCTTCAGCCCCAGCATTTT. It is translated as CASSMGTGGLQPQHF.

This chain joins TRBV25-1 and TRBJ2-2, with 12 bases aligning to TRBD2. Per the germline V gene, CDR1 is MGHDK and CDR2 is SYGVNS. J gave up 4 bases and V 5 bases, and 8 bases lay outside the gene matches. This CDR3 is built from 17 residues. CDR3 nucleotide sequence: TGTGCCAGCAGTACGCTAGCGGGAGGGCCGGTCACCGGGGAGCTGTTTTTT. The encoded protein is CASSTLAGGPVTGELFF.

The V call is TRBV10-3, the J call TRBJ1-2; possibly TRBD1 for D (6 bases). The CDR3 covers 14 residues. Germline V gene sequence: CDR1 ENHRY, CDR2 SYGVKD. The V end was cut by 4 bases, the J end by 0 bases, with 9 bases between. The chain's CDR3 is CAISGDTANYGYTF. The CDR3 DNA reads as TGTGCCATCAGTGGGGACACAGCTAACTATGGCTACACCTTC.

J is TRBJ2-1 and V is TRBV7-9; possible D gene TRBD1, 5 bases. In germline, CDR1 is SEHNR, CDR2 FQNEAQ (reference sequence). The CDR3 is 12 residues long. Trimming shortened V by 5 bases and J by 8 bases, and 10 bases separated the two germline ends. The CDR3 DNA sequence: TGTGCCAGCAGCGAGCTCAGGGATGAGCAGTTCTTC. Residues: CASSELRDEQFF.

V usage is TRBV5-6 and J usage is TRBJ2-7; maybe TRBD2 (6 bases). The CDR3 is 14 amino acids. Germline CDR1 SGHDT, CDR2 YYEEEE. CDR3 nucleotides: TGTGCCAGCAGCTCGAAGGAGGGTGGGGCAGTTCTTTATGTC. It specifies CASSSKEGGAVLYV.

About this clone: The same CDR3 arises from other DNA sequences in this sample as well. This chain links TRBV7-2 with TRBJ2-1; 13 bases match TRBD2. The CDR3 loop spans 16 amino acids. V lost 5 bases to trimming and J lost 4 bases; unmatched junction nucleotides: 5. Looked up from germline, CDR1 is SGHTA and CDR2 is FQGNSA. This chain's CDR3 is CASSPPGLAGYNEQFF. Here the CDR3 DNA reads TGTGCCAGCAGCCCCCCGGGACTAGCGGGGTACAATGAGCAGTTCTTC.

This clone was counted between two and nine times. The chain links TRBV7-6 to TRBJ2-3, with D perhaps TRBD2 (5 bases). The CDR3 length is 16 residues. Between the trimmed V and J ends, which lost 2 bases and 4 bases, there was a span of 16 bases. Germline V gene lookup returns CDR1 SGHVS and CDR2 FNYEAQ. The CDR3 DNA is TGTGCCAGCAGCTTATGGAGCAATTTGGAGGCAGATACGCAGTATTTT. Translating gives CASSLWSNLEADTQYF.

This clone was observed a handful of times. The chain combines TRBV5-1 with TRBJ1-1; no definite D call. There are 13 residues in the CDR3. V was pared by 3 bases and J by 0 bases, with 6 bases between. Germline CDR1 and CDR2: SGHRS and YFSETQ. The CDR3 coding sequence is TGCGCCAGCAGCTCATCAGTGAACACTGAAGCTTTCTTT. Translating gives CASSSSVNTEAFF.

The chain links TRBV18 to TRBJ2-2, with D maybe TRBD2 (5 bases). This CDR3 contains 14 residues. V lost 0 bases, J lost 6 bases, and 8 bases lay in between. The germline V gene encodes CDR1 KGHSH and CDR2 LQKENI. Written as DNA, the CDR3 is TGTGCCAGCTCACCACCTCTCGGGGCCGGGGAGCTGTTTTTT. This sequence encodes CASSPPLGAGELFF.

The chain links TRBV11-2 to TRBJ2-6, with 7 bases that match TRBD2. The germline V gene encodes CDR1 SGHAT and CDR2 FQNNGV. V lost 8 bases, J lost 0 bases, and 16 bases stayed unmatched. The CDR3 is made up of 19 amino acids. The CDR3 loop is CASGPVGGSGSSGANVLTF. The CDR3 DNA sequence: TGTGCCAGCGGCCCTGTGGGCGGGAGCGGTAGCTCTGGGGCCAACGTCCTGACTTTC.

This rearrangement joins TRBV6-1 to TRBJ1-1; D is ambiguous. Per the germline V gene, CDR1 is MNHNS and CDR2 is SASEGT. Trimming removed 2 bases at V and 0 bases at J, with 13 bases between. The CDR3 loop spans 16 amino acids. The CDR3 is CASSESVGRMNTEAFF. The CDR3 coding sequence is TGTGCCAGCAGTGAATCGGTCGGGAGAATGAACACTGAAGCTTTCTTT.

This chain joins TRBV5-1 and TRBJ2-5; D is perhaps TRBD1 (7 bases). Per the germline V gene, CDR1 is SGHRS and CDR2 is YFSETQ. The CDR3 loop spans 13 amino acids. V was pared by 4 bases and J by 4 bases, with 11 bases between. The CDR3 loop reads CASSRQGGETQYF. Written as DNA, the CDR3 is TGCGCCAGCAGCCGACAGGGAGGAGAGACCCAGTACTTC.

This clone was seen a few times. This chain uses TRBV27 with TRBJ2-2, with 7 bases identical to TRBD1. Trimming at V came to 2 bases and at J to 8 bases, leaving 8 bases not matched to a gene. Germline V gene lookup returns CDR1 MNHEY and CDR2 SMNVEV (reference sequence). CDR3 length: 15 residues. The CDR3 region has the DNA TGTGCCAGCAGTTTAAGGGACAGCGGTCGAGGGGAGCTGTTTTTT. It specifies CASSLRDSGRGELFF.

This chain uses TRBV6-5 with TRBJ2-7; 9 nucleotides agree with TRBD1. CDR1 and CDR2 from the germline V gene are MNHEY and SVGAGI. V lost 6 bases, J lost 6 bases, and 9 bases stayed unmatched. The CDR3 extends over 14 amino acids. The CDR3: CASSPGTGKVEQYV. CDR3 coding DNA: TGTGCCAGCAGCCCCGGGACAGGGAAGGTCGAGCAGTACGTC.

This clone was seen a single time. The V gene is TRBV19, the J gene TRBJ1-2, with D possibly matching TRBD1 (6 bases). Germline V lookup: CDR1 LNHDA, CDR2 SQIVND (reference sequence). With 5 bases removed from V and 4 bases from J, the gap between germline ends came to 23 bases. The CDR3 is 17 amino acids. The CDR3 DNA reads TGTGCCAGTAGTGTCCGGGGGGGGGCAACCCGATTCTATGGCTACACCTTC. This sequence encodes CASSVRGGATRFYGYTF.

This clone was seen more than once but under ten times. V is TRBV7-2 and J is TRBJ2-3; TRBD2 might be the D (5 bases). The CDR3 consists of 14 residues. V dropped 4 bases and J dropped 4 bases, with 12 bases sitting between them. Germline lookup yields CDR1 SGHTA and CDR2 FQGNSA. CDR3 nucleotides: TGTGCCAGCAGCTCTAGCTTCCCGGCAGATACGCAGTATTTT. This codes for CASSSSFPADTQYF.

This clone was counted between two and nine times. The chain recombines TRBV2 with TRBJ2-1, with 8 bases that match TRBD2. The germline V gene encodes CDR1 SNHLY and CDR2 FYNNEI. This CDR3 has 13 residues. Trimming cost V 6 bases and J 5 bases; bases outside gene matches: 3. CDR3 sequence reads: CASRLAANNEQFF. In DNA, the CDR3 is TGTGCCAGCAGACTAGCGGCCAACAATGAGCAGTTCTTC.

This clone was detected only a few times. The chain uses TRBV10-1 and TRBJ2-1, with TRBD2 identical over 11 bases. The CDR3 has 16 residues. V lost 3 bases, J lost 3 bases, and 4 bases stayed unmatched. Germline assignment: CDR1 WNHNN and CDR2 SYGVQD (reference sequence). Here the CDR3 DNA reads TGCGCCAGCAGTGACATTGGACTAGCGGGCTACAATGAGCAGTTCTTC. Protein product: CASSDIGLAGYNEQFF.